Listed here are 10 T cell receptor beta chains from one sample, sequenced in a study of circulating and synovial CD4+ cells in juvenile arthritis. The table came from immunoSEQ multiplex PCR; TCRdb's copy has only in-frame clones and leaves some out. The table records tens of thousands of clones, around 95% of them present only once. Sample: CD4+ T cells from blood. The source is a human donor with juvenile idiopathic arthritis.

This sequence joins TRBV28 and TRBJ1-2; D ambiguous. Deletions cut 4 bases from V and 5 bases from J, with 8 bases between. The CDR3 loop spans 12 amino acids. CDR1 is MDHEN and CDR2 is SYDVKM in the germline V gene. For the CDR3, the DNA is TGTGCCAGCAGTTGGCAGAGGTATGGCTACACCTTC. It translates to CASSWQRYGYTF.

This clone occurred once. The chain links TRBV7-6 to TRBJ2-2; D perhaps matches TRBD2 (6 bases). The CDR3 covers 15 residues. Trimming removed 5 bases from V and 6 bases from J, with 16 bases in between. The V gene's germline CDR1 is SGHVS and CDR2 FNYEAQ. The CDR3 nucleotides read TGTGCCAGCAGCCCCACGGCTAGCGTGGCCGGGGAGCTGTTTTTT. It codes for CASSPTASVAGELFF.

The chain couples TRBV28 to TRBJ1-2, with 7 bases lining up with TRBD1. With V trimmed by 2 bases and J by 7 bases, 10 bases remained unmatched. CDR1 MDHEN and CDR2 SYDVKM come from the germline V gene. The CDR3 consists of 15 residues. Written as DNA, the CDR3 is TGTGCCAGCAGTTTAGTGAGAGGGACAGCCGGTGGCTACACCTTC. This sequence encodes CASSLVRGTAGGYTF.

The chain uses TRBV5-1 and TRBJ2-3; maybe TRBD2 (6 bases). The CDR3 sequence is 12 residues long. Germline CDR1 is SGHRS and CDR2 is YFSETQ. The germline V and J ends were trimmed by 3 bases and 5 bases, with 7 bases remaining between them. CDR3 DNA sequence: TGCGCCAGCAGCTCGACTAGAGATACGCAGTATTTT. Translated: CASSSTRDTQYF. The full variable domain, completed using reference TRBV5-1 and TRBJ2-3, is KAGVTQTPRYLIKTRGQQVTLSCSPISGHRSVSWYQQTPGQGLQFLFEYFSETQRNKGNFPGRFSGRQFSNSRSEMNVSTLELGDSALYLCASSSTRDTQYFGPGTRLTVL.

The gene calls are TRBV11-2 and TRBJ2-7, with TRBD2 identical over 12 bases. The V and J ends lost 6 bases and 9 bases, in that order; junction bases with no gene match: 21. This CDR3 is built from 18 residues. Germline V gene lookup returns CDR1 SGHAT and CDR2 FQNNGV. The CDR3 DNA reads as TGTGCCAGCAGGGGAGGGTCCGGACTAGCGGGACTAAAAGTGGTGCAGTACTTC. Protein product: CASRGGSGLAGLKVVQYF.

J is TRBJ1-2 and V is TRBV28; no reliable D call. The CDR3 has 12 amino acids. The V and J ends lost 6 bases and 7 bases respectively, with 12 bases between them. Germline CDR1 MDHEN, CDR2 SYDVKM. The CDR3: CASRTTGFGYTF. The CDR3 bases are TGTGCCAGCAGAACGACGGGGTTTGGCTACACCTTC.

The rearrangement links TRBV7-8 to TRBJ1-2, with D possibly matching TRBD1 (6 bases). The V end lost 5 bases, the J end lost 2 bases, and 15 bases lay between the germline ends. Germline assignment: CDR1 SGHVS and CDR2 FQNEAQ. This CDR3 has 15 residues. The CDR3 loop reads CASSPMGAVNYGYTF. As DNA, the CDR3 is TGTGCCAGCAGCCCAATGGGGGCCGTCAACTATGGCTACACCTTC.

The chain uses TRBV10-2 and TRBJ2-7, with TRBD2 matching 8 bases. The V and J ends lost 7 bases and 3 bases, in that order; junction bases with no gene match: 11. Germline V gene lookup returns CDR1 WSHSY and CDR2 SAAADI. This CDR3 has 15 residues. The CDR3 DNA follows: TGCGCCAGCAAGCCAGCGGGAGAGGGTTTCTACGAGCAGTACTTC. Its translation: CASKPAGEGFYEQYF.

The genes are TRBV28 and TRBJ1-2, with TRBD1 matching over 7 bases. This CDR3 spans 16 amino acids. Losses at the gene ends were 4 bases for V and 0 bases for J; bases not matched to a gene: 8. Germline assignment: CDR1 MDHEN and CDR2 SYDVKM. This chain's CDR3 is CASSSWTGIANYGYTF. Written as DNA, the CDR3 is TGTGCCAGCAGTTCATGGACAGGAATCGCTAACTATGGCTACACCTTC.

The CDR3 spells CASSSVRGAYEQYF. The DNA of the CDR3 is TGTGCCAGCAGCTCCGTTCGCGGAGCCTACGAGCAGTACTTC. The chain carries TRBV11-2 and TRBJ2-7; no definite D call. The V gene lost 4 bases and the J gene lost 2 bases, with 12 bases spanning the gap. This CDR3 spans 14 amino acids. The germline V gene encodes CDR1 SGHAT and CDR2 FQNNGV.